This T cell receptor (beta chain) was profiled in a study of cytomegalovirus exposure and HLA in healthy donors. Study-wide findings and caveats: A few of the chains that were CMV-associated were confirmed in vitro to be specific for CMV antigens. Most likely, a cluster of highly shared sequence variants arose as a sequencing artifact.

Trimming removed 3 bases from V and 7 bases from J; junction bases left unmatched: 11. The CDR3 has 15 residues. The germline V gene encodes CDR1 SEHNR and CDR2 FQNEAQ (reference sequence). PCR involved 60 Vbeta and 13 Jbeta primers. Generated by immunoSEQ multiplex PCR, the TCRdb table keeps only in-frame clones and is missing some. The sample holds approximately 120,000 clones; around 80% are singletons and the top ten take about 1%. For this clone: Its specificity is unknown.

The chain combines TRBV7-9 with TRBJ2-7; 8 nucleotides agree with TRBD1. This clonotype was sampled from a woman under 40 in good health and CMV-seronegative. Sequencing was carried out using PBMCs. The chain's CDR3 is CASSFGATGAGEQYF. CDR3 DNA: TGTGCCAGCAGCTTCGGGGCGACAGGGGCGGGAGAGCAGTACTTC.